The present entry profiles one T cell receptor beta chain with its context. Its antigen is currently unknown. The record originates from a study of Ad26.COV2.S vaccination and SARS-CoV-2 variants. Germline trimming cut 4 bases from V and 3 bases from J; bases unmatched to any gene: 8. CDR1 is SGHDT and CDR2 is YYEEEE in the germline V gene. The CDR3 has 16 residues. Study-wide points: Reports say spike-specific CD8+ and CD4+ T cell responses covered substantial breadth after vaccination. Vaccine recipients showed a spike-specific TCR breadth that was higher than in placebo recipients.

Stated treatment: about 20 received Ad26.COV2.S at low or high dose, single or two shots; a few received placebo; per-sample allocation not given. Vaccine and placebo recipients were sampled on day 63 after the first injection. Within Boston, the person who donated was an adult of 18-55 years. The data were produced by immunoSEQ multiplex PCR, yet TCRdb's version contains in-frame clones alone and is incomplete. The repertoire has hundreds of thousands of clones, 80% to 90% of them found once; the top ten carry over 8.5%. The sample was peripheral blood, taken in a trial of Ad26.COV2.S vaccine versus placebo. V is TRBV5-6 and J is TRBJ1-5, with 9 bases that match TRBD1. The sequence was obtained from a person aged 18-65 years who received the Ad26.COV2.S COVID-19 vaccine or a placebo. CDR3 DNA: TGTGCCAGCAGCCTAACAGGGGGCTCTAACAATCAGCCCCAGCATTTT. Translated, it gives CASSLTGGSNNQPQHF.